These 7 T cell receptor beta chains came from one sample sequenced in a study of control samples from healthy donors and cancer patients. TCRdb keeps only in-frame clones here, not all; method: immunoSEQ multiplex PCR. The top ten clones hold less than 10% of a sample with roughly 98,000 clones, approximately 93% of them seen once. The specimen sequenced was blood. These receptor sequences come from a man younger than 35 in good health.

The rearrangement joins TRBV4-2 to TRBJ2-3; 9 bases match TRBD2. The ends lost 0 bases at V and 4 bases at J; junction bases unmatched: 5. The germline gives CDR1 LGHNA, CDR2 YNFKEQ. CDR3 length: 16 amino acids. CDR3 in DNA: TGTGCCAGCAGCCAAGATCCGGCGGGGGGGCCAGATACGCAGTATTTT. This codes for CASSQDPAGGPDTQYF.

The rearrangement uses TRBV28 and TRBJ1-6; D is unclear. Deletions cut 6 bases from V and 5 bases from J, with 20 bases between. This CDR3 has 17 amino acids. Germline CDR1 is MDHEN and CDR2 is SYDVKM. The CDR3 is CASSWSLAGSDNSPLHF. CDR3 DNA sequence: TGTGCCAGCAGCTGGAGCCTGGCAGGCAGTGATAATTCACCCCTCCACTTT.

V usage is TRBV5-1 and J usage is TRBJ2-4; 12 bases are a match to TRBD2. The CDR3 consists of 16 residues. Germline CDR1 and CDR2: SGHRS and YFSETQ. J lost 1 base, V lost 4 bases, and 3 bases had no gene match. CDR3 bases: TGCGCCAGCAGCACAACTAGCGGGAGGGCCAAAAACATTCAGTACTTC. Encoded protein: CASSTTSGRAKNIQYF.

The gene calls are TRBV7-2 and TRBJ2-7, with TRBD2 matching 7 bases. This CDR3 region has 15 residues. Germline V gene data show CDR1 as SGHTA and CDR2 as FQGNSA. Unmatched junction bases numbered 4, after V lost 1 base and J lost 1 base. DNA for the CDR3: TGTGCCAGCAGCTTAGGATTTAGCGGGTCCTACGAGCAGTACTTC. Its protein is CASSLGFSGSYEQYF.

This chain joins TRBV5-1 and TRBJ1-4, with 8 bases aligning to TRBD1. This CDR3 comprises 14 residues. CDR1 and CDR2 from the germline V gene are SGHRS and YFSETQ. V dropped 4 bases and J dropped 7; count of bases not matched to a gene: 6. The chain's CDR3 is CASSPDRGGEKLFF. CDR3 nucleotide sequence: TGCGCCAGCAGCCCAGACAGGGGTGGTGAAAAACTGTTTTTT.

The chain uses TRBV5-1 and TRBJ1-1; 7 nucleotides match TRBD1. The V gene's germline CDR1 is SGHRS and CDR2 YFSETQ. The CDR3 totals 19 residues. The trim removed 4 bases at V and 3 bases at J, leaving 21 bases unmatched. CDR3 nucleotide sequence: TGCGCCAGCAGCCTCCACTACCCGACAGGGACCCTCGAATACACTGAAGCTTTCTTT. Translated: CASSLHYPTGTLEYTEAFF.

The rearrangement links TRBV5-1 to TRBJ2-2, with D perhaps matching TRBD1 (6 bases). Germline CDR1 SGHRS, CDR2 YFSETQ. The V gene lost 1 base and the J gene lost 5 bases, with 12 bases spanning the gap. This CDR3 has 15 residues. CDR3 loop: CASSLMGAGTGELFF. In DNA, the CDR3 is TGCGCCAGCAGCTTGATGGGGGCTGGTACCGGGGAGCTGTTTTTT. The whole variable domain, filled in from reference TRBV5-1 and TRBJ2-2, reads KAGVTQTPRYLIKTRGQQVTLSCSPISGHRSVSWYQQTPGQGLQFLFEYFSETQRNKGNFPGRFSGRQFSNSRSEMNVSTLELGDSALYLCASSLMGAGTGELFFGEGSRLTVL.